These 22 T cell receptor beta chains were sequenced from one sample in a study of T-cell reconstitution after alpha-beta-depleted transplantation in children. Unique molecular identifiers were incorporated during preparation of the TCRbeta library. TCRdb passed the PCR reads through MiXCR, listing each CDR3 protein once. The table records fewer than 750,000 distinct CDR3 sequences, roughly 27% of them present only once. The sample consisted of PBMCs, taken before TCRalphabeta/CD19-depleted stem cell transplant. These receptors all come from a boy younger than two with Wiskott-Aldrich syndrome, due to receive a stem cell transplant.

This clonotype was seen a handful of times. V and J are TRBV20-1 and TRBJ2-7; D is possibly TRBD2 (5 bases). Trimming shortened V by 6 bases and J by 3 bases, and 15 bases separated the two germline ends. Germline-derived CDR1 and CDR2 are DFQATT and SNEGSKA (reference sequence). The CDR3 runs 13 residues. The chain's CDR3 is CSARVPTHYEQYF. The CDR3 DNA reads as TGCAGTGCGCGGGTTCCCACCCACTACGAGCAGTACTTC.

The rearrangement uses TRBV4-1 and TRBJ2-2, with D possibly being TRBD2 (5 bases). V lost 0 bases and J 1 base, leaving 12 bases between the germline ends. The CDR3 consists of 17 residues. Per germline, CDR1 MGHRA and CDR2 YSYEKL. The CDR3 nucleotides are TGCGCCAGCAGCCAAGAAGTGCTAGCCCTGAACACCGGGGAGCTGTTTTTT. Amino acids: CASSQEVLALNTGELFF.

The chain is built from TRBV29-1 and TRBJ2-5, with D unclear. V was pared by 3 bases and J by 6 bases, with 26 bases between. The CDR3 has 17 amino acids. Germline CDR1 and CDR2: SQVTM and ANQGSEA. The CDR3 protein is CSVEPKWTSFDAKTQYF. The CDR3 nucleotides are TGCAGCGTTGAGCCTAAATGGACCTCGTTTGATGCGAAGACCCAGTACTTC.

In its sample, this clonotype was seen a few times. This chain joins TRBV5-1 and TRBJ1-1; no clear D. This CDR3 has 14 residues. Trimming cost V 2 bases and J 2 bases, with 10 bases left between them. Germline CDR1 reads SGHRS; CDR2 reads YFSETQ. CDR3 in DNA: TGCGCCAGCAGCTTAAGGGTGGCAAACACTGAAGCTTTCTTT. Protein product: CASSLRVANTEAFF.

V and J are TRBV12-3 or TRBV12-4 and TRBJ2-1, with TRBD2 matching over 9 bases. J was trimmed by 0 bases and V by 6 bases; bases with no gene match: 6. This CDR3 spans 16 amino acids. The CDR3 loop reads CASSAGGPSSYNEQFF. The CDR3 DNA is TGTGCCAGCAGCGCGGGAGGGCCTAGCTCCTACAATGAGCAGTTCTTC.

The J gene is TRBJ2-7, the V gene TRBV6-1; D remains ambiguous. V dropped 6 bases and J dropped 5 bases, with 14 bases sitting between them. CDR1 and CDR2 (germline): MNHNS, SASEGT. The CDR3 is 13 residues long. The CDR3: CASRTGLGNEQYF. The CDR3 nucleotides read TGTGCCAGCAGAACCGGATTGGGAAACGAGCAGTACTTC.

The J gene is TRBJ2-5, the V gene TRBV20-1; 8 bases line up with TRBD1. From germline, CDR1 is DFQATT and CDR2 SNEGSKA (reference sequence). Losses at the gene ends were 6 bases for V and 5 bases for J; bases not matched to a gene: 8. This CDR3 has 13 residues. CDR3 sequence (DNA): TGCAGTGCAAATCCAGGGGGCTGGGAGACCCAGTACTTC. Protein sequence: CSANPGGWETQYF.

The chain couples TRBV11-2 to TRBJ2-7; possibly TRBD2 for D (5 bases). V was trimmed by 1 base and J by 9 bases, leaving 19 bases between them. This CDR3 spans 15 amino acids. In germline, CDR1 is SGHAT, CDR2 FQNNGV. The CDR3 spells CASSLVRGQAFGQYF. The CDR3 DNA reads as TGTGCCAGCAGCTTAGTTCGAGGGCAGGCCTTCGGGCAGTACTTC. Together with reference TRBV11-2 and TRBJ2-7, the CDR3 gives the full variable domain: EAGVAQSPRYKIIEKRQSVAFWCNPISGHATLYWYQQILGQGPKLLIQFQNNGVVDDSQLPKDRFSAERLKGVDSTLKIQPAKLEDSAVYLCASSLVRGQAFGQYFGPGTRLTVT.

The chain carries TRBV5-1 and TRBJ2-2; 8 bases align to TRBD1. This CDR3 region has 15 residues. The germline V gene has CDR1 SGHRS and CDR2 YFSETQ. Losses at the gene ends were 4 bases for V and 3 bases for J; bases not matched to a gene: 5. CDR3 protein: CASSIDRGYTGELFF. CDR3 nucleotides: TGCGCCAGCAGCATAGACAGGGGTTACACCGGGGAGCTGTTTTTT.

The chain has TRBV5-4 and TRBJ2-5; 11 bases agree with TRBD1. After removal of 4 bases from V and 5 bases from J, the junction contained 7 bases not matched to a gene. Looked up from germline, CDR1 is SGHNT and CDR2 is YYREEE (reference sequence). The CDR3 has 15 residues. CDR3 protein: CASSKRTGGDETQYF. CDR3 coding DNA: TGTGCCAGCAGCAAACGGACAGGGGGCGATGAGACCCAGTACTTC.

The rearrangement links TRBV28 to TRBJ1-2, with 7 bases identical to TRBD1. The germline gives CDR1 MDHEN, CDR2 SYDVKM. This CDR3 spans 12 amino acids. Losses at the gene ends were 6 bases for V and 8 bases for J; bases not matched to a gene: 6. The CDR3: CASSIDRAGYTF. CDR3 nucleotide sequence: TGTGCCAGCAGCATAGACAGGGCGGGCTACACCTTC.

The genes are TRBV6-5 and TRBJ2-5; the match to TRBD2 covers 8 bases. V lost 2 bases and J lost 2; bases outside the gene matches: 16. Germline CDR1 reads MNHEY; CDR2 reads SVGAGI. The CDR3 extends over 19 amino acids. The CDR3 here is CASSYPSGKLAEGQETQYF. The DNA of the CDR3 is TGTGCCAGCAGTTACCCTAGCGGTAAACTAGCGGAGGGGCAAGAGACCCAGTACTTC.

In this sample, this clonotype turned up a few times. The chain has TRBV5-1 and TRBJ2-1; 7 bases line up with TRBD2. The V gene end was trimmed by 2 bases and the J gene end by 3 bases; junction bases not matched to a gene: 5. The CDR3 has 15 residues. The germline gives CDR1 SGHRS, CDR2 YFSETQ. The DNA of the CDR3 is TGCGCCAGCAGCTTCGGCCGCGGGAGCTACAATGAGCAGTTCTTC. Protein product: CASSFGRGSYNEQFF.

The table lists this clonotype with a few counts. The J gene is TRBJ2-1, the V gene TRBV7-2, with 12 bases that match TRBD2. The germline V gene encodes CDR1 SGHTA and CDR2 FQGNSA. J gave up 15 bases and V 5 bases, and 11 bases lay outside the gene matches. CDR3 length: 14 amino acids. CDR3 loop: CASSRGLAGLLLFF. The CDR3, as DNA: TGTGCCAGCAGCCGTGGACTAGCGGGACTTTTGTTGTTCTTC.

The chain has TRBV6-5 and TRBJ2-7, with 8 bases aligning to TRBD1. Germline CDR1 reads MNHEY; CDR2 reads SVGAGI. V was pared by 7 bases and J by 5 bases, with 7 bases of the junction left unmatched. The CDR3 has 13 residues. The CDR3 is CASISRDRNEQYF. CDR3 DNA: TGTGCCAGCATTTCGCGGGACAGGAACGAGCAGTACTTC.

This chain joins TRBV5-1 and TRBJ1-2, with 7 bases lining up with TRBD1. After removal of 3 bases from V and 1 base from J, the junction contained 6 bases not matched to a gene. Germline CDR1 is SGHRS and CDR2 is YFSETQ. The CDR3 contains 15 residues. The CDR3 is CASSSRQGGNYGYTF. CDR3 in DNA: TGCGCCAGCAGCTCCCGACAGGGCGGTAACTATGGCTACACCTTC.

The chain carries TRBV18 and TRBJ2-2; TRBD1 matches at 11 bases. The CDR3 has 17 amino acids. V gave up 0 bases and J gave up 5 bases; unmatched junction bases: 5. Germline CDR1 and CDR2: KGHSH and LQKENI. The CDR3 region is CASSPPGQGAFTGELFF. The CDR3 nucleotides are TGTGCCAGCTCACCACCCGGACAGGGGGCCTTTACCGGGGAGCTGTTTTTT.

This rearrangement joins TRBV20-1 to TRBJ1-4; no definite D call. The CDR3 consists of 15 residues. Germline V gene lookup returns CDR1 DFQATT and CDR2 SNEGSKA (reference sequence). V gave up 2 bases and J gave up 8 bases, with 18 bases separating them. The CDR3 DNA reads as TGCAGTGCTAGACAAACCCGAGCAGCGGGGGAAAAACTGTTTTTT. This translates into CSARQTRAAGEKLFF.

This clonotype has only a few counts. This chain links TRBV7-2 with TRBJ2-3; 12 nucleotides line up with TRBD2. V gave up 4 bases and J gave up 4 bases; unmatched junction bases: 6. CDR3 length: 16 residues. Germline V gene data show CDR1 as SGHTA and CDR2 as FQGNSA. The DNA for the CDR3 is TGTGCCAGCAGCTCCGGACTAGCGGGATTATCAGATACGCAGTATTTT. Amino acid sequence: CASSSGLAGLSDTQYF.

The chain employs TRBV3-1 and TRBJ2-5; D is undetermined. Trimming took 0 bases from V and 0 from J, leaving 8 bases between them. Germline CDR1 and CDR2: LGHDT and YNNKEL (reference sequence). The CDR3 spans 15 residues. The CDR3 is CASSQEDQNQETQYF. The DNA of the CDR3 is TGTGCCAGCAGCCAAGAGGACCAGAACCAAGAGACCCAGTACTTC.

This chain connects TRBV3-1 to TRBJ2-5, with a tentative D call TRBD2 (6 bases). Germline V gene sequence: CDR1 LGHDT, CDR2 YNNKEL (reference sequence). V gave up 4 bases and J gave up 1 base, with 16 bases separating them. The CDR3 spans 16 residues. The CDR3 DNA follows: TGTGCCAGCAGCCCCGGTCGGGGGAGCTTCCAAGAGACCCAGTACTTC. Amino acid sequence: CASSPGRGSFQETQYF.

This clonotype came up a few times. This chain connects TRBV28 to TRBJ2-7; the D is unclear. Trimming removed 2 bases from V and 3 bases from J, with 14 bases in between. Per germline, CDR1 MDHEN and CDR2 SYDVKM. CDR3 length: 15 amino acids. CDR3 sequence (DNA): TGTGCCAGCAGTTTAAGTGCAGGTGGGGACTACGAGCAGTACTTC. It translates to CASSLSAGGDYEQYF.